This record covers a single TCR beta chain. Produced via immunoSEQ multiplex PCR; TCRdb's table is partial and in-frame only. The sample lists 150,000 to 200,000 clones, about 78% occurring once. These data originate in a study of blood T cell repertoires in COVID-19. Before being deemed recovered, Cohort 3 donors had two negative PCRs, clearance, or symptom resolution. Sequenced: PBMCs or T cells enriched from blood (not recorded which). This receptor was identified in a woman aged 45-60 years who had recovered from COVID-19.

The CDR3 here is CASSQATSGNYEQYF. Written as DNA, the CDR3 is TGTGCCAGCAGCCAAGCTACTAGCGGAAACTACGAGCAGTACTTC. The gene calls are TRBV5-6 and TRBJ2-7, with 8 positions matching TRBD2. V was clipped by 4 bases and J by 3 bases; unmatched bases: 9. This CDR3 region has 15 residues. The V gene's germline CDR1 is SGHDT and CDR2 YYEEEE.